This T cell receptor (beta chain) came from a study of T-cell memory formation after mild COVID-19. Germline V gene data show CDR1 as LGHDT and CDR2 as YNNKEL (reference sequence). Trimming removed 4 bases from V and 0 bases from J; junction bases left unmatched: 8. This CDR3 region has 17 residues. The study, taken as a whole, reports: Detection of some responders pre-infection suggested pre-existing cross-reactive memory T cells participated. Mainly CM and EM harbored the contracting CD4+ clones; mainly EMRA harbored the CD8+ ones.

TCRdb re-called the 5' RACE reads through MiXCR, storing one row per CDR3 protein. This sample has approximately 500,000 distinct CDR3 sequences; roughly 25% occur once, and the top ten carry approximately 12%. Turning to this clonotype: What it binds is unknown.

The clonotype comes from an adult woman who had mild COVID-19 (a few samples of this study predate the infection). Cell type and time point are not known. The source material was PBMCs or a T cell subset sorted from them (not recorded which). The V and J genes are TRBV3-1 and TRBJ2-7, with 11 bases identical to TRBD2. The CDR3 loop reads CASSLLTSGIGSYEQYF. DNA for the CDR3: TGTGCCAGCAGCCTATTGACTAGCGGGATAGGCTCCTACGAGCAGTACTTC.